These 32 T cell receptor beta chains originate from one sample sequenced in a study of T cell responses to AZD1222 COVID-19 vaccine. Method: immunoSEQ multiplex PCR; TCRdb's copy keeps in-frame clones and lacks some. The top ten clones hold around 0.9% of a sample with 120,000 to 150,000 clones, approximately 95% of them seen once. The sequenced sample was peripheral blood, obtained on day 0 of MenACWY control vaccination. All receptors come from an adult in good health.

This chain uses TRBV21-1 with TRBJ2-1; the D segment call TRBD1 is taken from the table without a DNA check. TRBV21-1 is reported as a pseudogene. This CDR3 contains 14 residues. The CDR3 nucleotides read TGTGCCAGCAGCAGTACAGCCCGACCCAATGAGCAGTTCTTC. Translation gives CASSSTARPNEQFF.

The gene calls are TRBV10-2 and TRBJ1-5, with D perhaps TRBD1 (5 bases). Deletions cut 2 bases from V and 6 bases from J, with 11 bases between. Germline CDR1 and CDR2: WSHSY and SAAADI. This CDR3 is built from 14 residues. The chain's CDR3 is CASSERGEFQPQHF. For the CDR3, the DNA is TGCGCCAGCAGTGAGAGAGGGGAGTTTCAGCCCCAGCATTTT.

V usage is TRBV6-5 and J usage is TRBJ1-2; D is unclear. Trimming took off 2 bases at V and 9 bases at J, with 13 bases between the two ends. There are 13 residues in the CDR3. CDR1 is MNHEY and CDR2 is SVGAGI in the germline V gene. DNA of the CDR3: TGTGCCAGCAGTTACCAGATGGACGGTCGCTACACCTTC. Its translation is CASSYQMDGRYTF.

The chain recombines TRBV7-2 with TRBJ1-4, with 9 bases identical to TRBD1. The CDR3 has 17 amino acids. With 2 bases clipped from V and 3 bases from J, the junction kept 7 bases outside the gene matches. Germline V gene data show CDR1 as SGHTA and CDR2 as FQGNSA. The CDR3 DNA reads as TGTGCCAGCAGCTTACGACAGACAGGGGGGGCTAATGAAAAACTGTTTTTT. Translating gives CASSLRQTGGANEKLFF.

The rearrangement joins TRBV7-9 to TRBJ2-5; 7 bases are shared with TRBD1. The CDR3 runs 15 residues. Germline trimming cut 2 bases from V and 5 bases from J; bases unmatched to any gene: 8. Germline assignment: CDR1 SEHNR and CDR2 FQNEAQ (reference sequence). The CDR3 is CASSLSQGVRETQYF. For the CDR3, the DNA is TGTGCCAGCAGCTTAAGCCAGGGGGTGCGGGAGACCCAGTACTTC.

J is TRBJ2-5 and V is TRBV5-4; 13 positions match TRBD2. There are 18 residues in the CDR3. The germline gives CDR1 SGHNT, CDR2 YYREEE (reference sequence). The junction had 13 bases not matched to a gene; V was cut back by 4 bases and J by 4 bases. The CDR3 bases are TGTGCCAGCAGCCCTGGAGAACTAGCGGGGGGGCATAGAGAGACCCAGTACTTC. This codes for CASSPGELAGGHRETQYF. Full variable domain (rest looked up from reference TRBV5-4 and TRBJ2-5): ETGVTQSPTHLIKTRGQQVTLRCSSQSGHNTVSWYQQALGQGPQFIFQYYREEENGRGNFPPRFSGLQFPNYSSELNVNALELDDSALYLCASSPGELAGGHRETQYFGPGTRLLVL.

The J gene is TRBJ2-3, the V gene TRBV28; maybe TRBD2 (6 bases). From germline, CDR1 is MDHEN and CDR2 SYDVKM. V was clipped by 6 bases and J by 3 bases, with 16 bases between them. The CDR3 extends over 15 amino acids. The CDR3 nucleotides are TGTGCCAGCAGGTCCGATGGAGGGACGACAGATACGCAGTATTTT. Its translation: CASRSDGGTTDTQYF.

This rearrangement joins TRBV6-4 to TRBJ1-5; 10 bases are shared with TRBD1. This CDR3 spans 15 amino acids. V was pared by 6 bases and J by 3 bases, with 5 bases of the junction left unmatched. CDR1 is MRHNA, CDR2 SNTAGT, per germline. This CDR3 is CASSRDRGTNQPQHF. The DNA for the CDR3 is TGTGCCAGCAGCCGGGACAGGGGAACCAATCAGCCCCAGCATTTT.

The V gene is TRBV5-4, the J gene TRBJ1-1; D is undetermined. The germline CDR1 and CDR2 sequences are SGHNT and YYREEE (reference sequence). V lost 0 bases to trimming and J lost 1 base, with 10 bases between them. CDR3 length: 15 amino acids. In DNA form, the CDR3 reads TGTGCCAGCAGCTTGGGTGCGGGTGCGAACACTGAAGCTTTCTTT. Residues: CASSLGAGANTEAFF.

The rearrangement joins TRBV19 to TRBJ2-5, with a tentative D call TRBD1 (7 bases). V lost 5 bases to trimming and J lost 7 bases, with 20 bases between them. The CDR3 sequence is 15 residues long. Germline CDR1 LNHDA, CDR2 SQIVND (reference sequence). This chain's CDR3 is CASSRRGQSPGTQYF. CDR3 DNA sequence: TGTGCCAGTAGTCGGAGGGGACAGTCCCCAGGGACCCAGTACTTC.

The chain recombines TRBV28 with TRBJ1-1; a possible D gene is TRBD1 (5 bases). CDR3 length equals 18 residues. Germline-derived CDR1 and CDR2 are MDHEN and SYDVKM. Trimming stripped 6 bases from V and 0 bases from J, with 23 bases between. CDR3 nucleotides: TGTGCCAGCAGCCGGGATGGGGGAACCGGCAGTATGAACACTGAAGCTTTCTTT. Protein: CASSRDGGTGSMNTEAFF.

The V and J genes are TRBV11-2 and TRBJ2-7; D is possibly TRBD1 or TRBD2 (5 bases each). This CDR3 spans 14 amino acids. In germline, CDR1 is SGHAT, CDR2 FQNNGV. Trimming took off 4 bases at V and 6 bases at J, with 16 bases between the two ends. Written as DNA, the CDR3 is TGTGCCAGCAGCTCACACAGGACTCTGGGCGAGCAGTACTTC. Protein product: CASSSHRTLGEQYF.

The rearrangement links TRBV28 to TRBJ1-2; 9 nucleotides line up with TRBD1. The CDR3 spans 14 residues. The germline gives CDR1 MDHEN, CDR2 SYDVKM. V gave up 6 bases and J gave up 4 bases; unmatched junction bases: 6. The CDR3 here is CASRHETGGYGYTF. The CDR3 bases are TGTGCCAGCAGGCACGAGACAGGGGGCTATGGCTACACCTTC.

This clone was counted once. The chain joins TRBV4-1 to TRBJ2-2, with D perhaps assigned TRBD1 or TRBD2 (6 bases each). This CDR3 comprises 15 residues. Germline V gene lookup returns CDR1 MGHRA and CDR2 YSYEKL. Deletions cut 1 base from V and 5 bases from J, with 11 bases between. The DNA of the CDR3 is TGCGCCAGCAGCCAAGGTGGGGGGCGTACCGGGGAGCTGTTTTTT. This gives the protein CASSQGGGRTGELFF.

The rearrangement uses TRBV6-1 and TRBJ1-3, with D hard to call. V dropped 4 bases and J dropped 2 bases, with 12 bases sitting between them. The CDR3 runs 15 residues. Per the germline V gene, CDR1 is MNHNS and CDR2 is SASEGT. In DNA form, the CDR3 reads TGTGCCAGCAGTGGAGCCTTCGGGGCTGGAAACACCATATATTTT. This translates into CASSGAFGAGNTIYF.

This chain uses TRBV4-3 with TRBJ1-6; 8 nucleotides match TRBD1. Germline V gene lookup returns CDR1 LGHNA and CDR2 YSLEER. The CDR3 spans 15 residues. V trimming: 2 bases; J trimming: 7 bases; junction bases outside the gene matches: 4. CDR3 sequence (DNA): TGCGCCAGCAGCCAATCACAGGGGGGGAATTCACCCCTCCACTTT. It codes for CASSQSQGGNSPLHF.

Here the CDR3 reads CASSIGGGYQPQHF. The DNA for the CDR3 is TGTGCCAGTAGTATAGGAGGGGGCTATCAGCCCCAGCATTTT. The chain uses TRBV19 and TRBJ1-5, with 7 bases lining up with TRBD1. The CDR3 length is 14 residues. V shed 1 base and J 5 bases; nucleotides not matched to a gene: 2. The germline gives CDR1 LNHDA, CDR2 SQIVND (reference sequence). Full variable domain (rest looked up from reference TRBV19 and TRBJ1-5): DGGITQSPKYLFRKEGQNVTLSCEQNLNHDAMYWYRQDPGQGLRLIYYSQIVNDFQKGDIAEGYSVSREKKESFPLTVTSAQKNPTAFYLCASSIGGGYQPQHFGDGTRLSIL.

This clone was recorded once. This rearrangement joins TRBV10-3 to TRBJ2-3; maybe TRBD2 (6 bases). The CDR3 has 17 amino acids. Germline V CDR1 and CDR2: ENHRY, SYGVKD. V lost 0 bases and J 8 bases, leaving 21 bases between the germline ends. CDR3 bases: TGTGCCATCAGTGAGTCGCCCCTTAGCGGTCTTCGAGGTACGCAGTATTTT. Protein: CAISESPLSGLRGTQYF.

The V call is TRBV28, the J call TRBJ1-1; the match to TRBD1 covers 8 bases. The CDR3 has 14 amino acids. CDR1 is MDHEN, CDR2 SYDVKM, per germline. V lost 6 bases and J lost 3; bases outside the gene matches: 6. The CDR3 spells CASRPRQGHTEAFF. Written as DNA, the CDR3 is TGTGCCAGCAGGCCAAGACAGGGGCACACTGAAGCTTTCTTT.

The rearrangement joins TRBV6-6 to TRBJ1-2, with D tentatively TRBD1 (5 bases). Germline-derived CDR1 and CDR2 are MNHNY and SVGAGI (reference sequence). There are 13 residues in the CDR3. Deletions cut 0 bases from V and 11 bases from J, with 13 bases between. CDR3 sequence reads: CASSYSNPGRYTF. CDR3 coding DNA: TGTGCCAGCAGTTACTCGAACCCAGGGAGGTACACCTTC.

V and J are TRBV12-3 or TRBV12-4 and TRBJ2-6; D might be TRBD1 or TRBD2, each matching 5 bases. This CDR3 region has 13 residues. V lost 6 bases to trimming and J lost 2 bases, with 5 bases between them. CDR3 sequence (DNA): TGTGCCAGCAGGGGGGCTGGGGCCAACGTCCTGACTTTC. It is translated as CASRGAGANVLTF.

J is TRBJ2-7 and V is TRBV2; either TRBD1 or TRBD2 may fit D (5 bases each). The CDR3 loop spans 14 amino acids. CDR1 and CDR2 (germline): SNHLY, FYNNEI. Trimming removed 6 bases from V and 3 bases from J, with 15 bases in between. Here the CDR3 reads CASRSGQGNYEQYF. For the CDR3, the DNA is TGTGCCAGCAGATCGGGGCAGGGTAACTACGAGCAGTACTTC.

V and J are TRBV12-5 and TRBJ2-1; 9 bases map to TRBD2. The trim removed 2 bases at V and 7 bases at J, leaving 24 bases unmatched. The CDR3 covers 21 residues. Per the germline V gene, CDR1 is LGHNT and CDR2 is FRNRAP. CDR3 region: CASGLTPTSAAPSGVWNEQFF. DNA of the CDR3: TGTGCTAGTGGTTTGACTCCTACCTCCGCCGCGCCTAGCGGGGTATGGAATGAGCAGTTCTTC.

The V and J genes are TRBV7-3 and TRBJ1-2; tentatively, D is TRBD1 (5 bases). Trimming removed 4 bases at V and 9 bases at J, with 15 bases between. The CDR3 has 13 amino acids. In germline, CDR1 is SGHTA, CDR2 FQGTGA. The CDR3 DNA follows: TGTGCCAGCAGCTCCGGGGCCTGGAGTCGCTACACCTTC. Translation gives CASSSGAWSRYTF.

This clone was found a few times. The gene calls are TRBV3-1 (or the pseudogene TRBV3-2) and TRBJ2-2; 8 bases are shared with TRBD1. V was clipped by 3 bases and J by 5 bases; unmatched bases: 5. The CDR3 spans 15 residues. Per the germline V gene, CDR1 is LGHDT and CDR2 is YNNKEL (reference sequence). Here the CDR3 reads CASSHRTGLTGELFF. CDR3 sequence (DNA): TGTGCCAGCAGCCACCGGACAGGGTTGACCGGGGAGCTGTTTTTT.

The V gene is TRBV27, the J gene TRBJ2-3, with D perhaps TRBD2 (5 bases). The CDR3 sequence is 20 residues long. Germline V CDR1 and CDR2: MNHEY, SMNVEV (reference sequence). The V end was cut by 2 bases, the J end by 3 bases, with 27 bases between. The CDR3 DNA follows: TGTGCCAGCAGTTTAAGGTCGTTGAGGGAGAGAACAAGTAAAACAGATACGCAGTATTTT. Amino acid sequence: CASSLRSLRERTSKTDTQYF.

The chain joins TRBV7-3 to TRBJ1-2; TRBD1 is a possible D gene (5 bases). Germline V gene lookup returns CDR1 SGHTA and CDR2 FQGTGA. This CDR3 region has 15 residues. Deletions cut 5 bases from V and 8 bases from J, with 21 bases between. This chain's CDR3 is CASSATPGIGLGYTF. In nucleotides, the CDR3 is TGTGCCAGCAGCGCCACCCCAGGGATCGGTTTGGGCTACACCTTC.

The chain has TRBV6-5 and TRBJ1-2; 8 nucleotides align to TRBD1. The CDR3 has 14 amino acids. Germline V CDR1 and CDR2: MNHEY, SVGAGI. The V segment lost 2 bases and the J segment 6 bases; nucleotides outside the gene matches: 5. The chain's CDR3 is CASSYAQGANGYTF. CDR3 sequence (DNA): TGTGCCAGCAGTTACGCTCAGGGGGCCAATGGCTACACCTTC.

This clone was seen more than once but under ten times. The rearrangement joins TRBV5-1 to TRBJ2-2, with D tentatively TRBD1 (6 bases). The CDR3 sequence is 14 residues long. Trimming removed 3 bases at V and 5 bases at J, with 11 bases between. Germline V gene sequence: CDR1 SGHRS, CDR2 YFSETQ. The CDR3 is CASSSDTGTGELFF. The CDR3 DNA follows: TGCGCCAGCAGCTCGGACACAGGGACCGGGGAGCTGTTTTTT.

This sequence joins TRBV5-4 and TRBJ2-7; the match to TRBD2 covers 9 bases. J gave up 0 bases and V 4 bases, and 5 bases lay outside the gene matches. This CDR3 has 15 residues. In germline, CDR1 is SGHNT, CDR2 YYREEE (reference sequence). The CDR3 reads CASSPVAGASYEQYF. The CDR3 DNA reads TGTGCCAGCAGCCCTGTAGCGGGGGCCTCCTACGAGCAGTACTTC.

V gene TRBV11-2 combines with J gene TRBJ1-1; 8 nucleotides line up with TRBD1. Germline V gene data show CDR1 as SGHAT and CDR2 as FQNNGV. The J segment lost 11 bases and the V segment lost 3 bases, leaving 8 bases of the junction unmatched. CDR3 length equals 13 residues. In DNA, the CDR3 is TGTGCCAGCAGCTTTGGGACAGGCGTTTACGCTTTCTTT. Translation gives CASSFGTGVYAFF.

V is TRBV20-1 and J is TRBJ1-2; TRBD1 is a possible D gene (5 bases). CDR3 size: 13 residues. The V end was cut by 3 bases, the J end by 8 bases, with 16 bases between. Per the germline V gene, CDR1 is DFQATT and CDR2 is SNEGSKA (reference sequence). CDR3 region: CSASPPAGRGYTF. CDR3 DNA sequence: TGCAGTGCTAGTCCCCCGGCAGGGCGGGGCTACACCTTC.